Below are 14 T cell receptor beta chains sequenced from a single sample in a study of shared clonotypes between healthy human individuals. This table comes from immunoSEQ multiplex PCR, and its TCRdb copy is limited to in-frame clones, with some not included. This table holds approximately 740,000 clones, 74% found once. Sequenced: memory CD4+ T cells sorted from blood. This sample's subset: CD45RA-negative fraction. These receptors were collected from a woman in her twenties or thirties in good health.

The rearrangement links TRBV7-7 to TRBJ2-1, with TRBD2 matching over 7 bases. The V gene's germline CDR1 is SSHAT and CDR2 FNYEAQ (reference sequence). The ends lost 1 base at V and 7 bases at J; junction bases unmatched: 4. CDR3 length: 14 amino acids. The CDR3, as DNA: TGTGCCAGCAGCTTAGGGGCGGGAGCAAATGAGCAGTTCTTC. It is translated as CASSLGAGANEQFF. Using reference TRBV7-7 and TRBJ2-1 for the parts outside the CDR3, the full variable domain is GAGVSQSPRYKVTKRGQDVTLRCDPISSHATLYWYQQALGQGPEFLTYFNYEAQPDKSGLPSDRFSAERPEGSISTLTIQRTEQRDSAMYRCASSLGAGANEQFFGPGTRLTVL.

The sample holds one count of this clone. This chain links TRBV18 with TRBJ2-5; D is undetermined. The germline V and J ends were trimmed by 4 bases and 0 bases, with 6 bases remaining between them. Per germline, CDR1 KGHSH and CDR2 LQKENI. The length of the CDR3 is 13 residues. The CDR3 here is CASSLGYQETQYF. The DNA for the CDR3 is TGTGCCAGCTCACTGGGGTACCAAGAGACCCAGTACTTC.

This clone has only a few counts. The chain joins TRBV5-1 to TRBJ2-6; 9 bases agree with TRBD1. This CDR3 contains 17 residues. With V trimmed by 4 bases and J by 1 base, 6 bases remained unmatched. Germline lookup yields CDR1 SGHRS and CDR2 YFSETQ. CDR3 region: CASSPTGGGSGANVLTF. Written as DNA, the CDR3 is TGCGCCAGCAGCCCCACAGGGGGCGGTTCTGGGGCCAACGTCCTGACTTTC. The full variable domain, with the rest looked up from reference TRBV5-1 and TRBJ2-6, is KAGVTQTPRYLIKTRGQQVTLSCSPISGHRSVSWYQQTPGQGLQFLFEYFSETQRNKGNFPGRFSGRQFSNSRSEMNVSTLELGDSALYLCASSPTGGGSGANVLTFGAGSRLTVL.

The chain recombines TRBV28 with TRBJ2-6; TRBD2 might be the D (6 bases). This CDR3 has 16 residues. The ends were cut back, 7 bases at V and 1 base at J, with 14 bases in the middle. Germline values: CDR1 MDHEN, CDR2 SYDVKM. CDR3 region: CASKRDSRSGANVLTF. The DNA of the CDR3 is TGTGCCAGCAAACGGGACTCAAGATCTGGGGCCAACGTCCTGACTTTC.

The rearrangement joins TRBV28 to TRBJ1-5; D is possibly TRBD1 (5 bases). Trimming removed 3 bases from V and 7 bases from J, with 19 bases in between. The CDR3 length is 16 residues. Germline-derived CDR1 and CDR2 are MDHEN and SYDVKM. CDR3 loop: CASSFHGKGRRQPQHF. The CDR3 DNA follows: TGTGCCAGCAGTTTCCATGGGAAGGGGCGCAGGCAGCCCCAGCATTTT. Drawing the rest from reference TRBV28 and TRBJ1-5, the complete variable domain is DVKVTQSSRYLVKRTGEKVFLECVQDMDHENMFWYRQDPGLGLRLIYFSYDVKMKEKGDIPEGYSVSREKKERFSLILESASTNQTSMYLCASSFHGKGRRQPQHFGDGTRLSIL.

The chain has TRBV18 and TRBJ2-7; D possibly uses TRBD1 or TRBD2 (5 bases each). CDR3 length: 14 residues. CDR1 and CDR2 from the germline V gene are KGHSH and LQKENI. The V gene lost 3 bases and the J gene lost 3 bases, with 12 bases spanning the gap. Written as DNA, the CDR3 is TGTGCCAGCTCACCCCCCCCGGGACGCTACGAGCAGTACTTC. This gives the protein CASSPPPGRYEQYF. The complete variable domain, with remaining parts taken from reference TRBV18 and TRBJ2-7, reads NAGVMQNPRHLVRRRGQEARLRCSPMKGHSHVYWYRQLPEEGLKFMVYLQKENIIDESGMPKERFSAEFPKEGPSILRIQQVVRGDSAAYFCASSPPPGRYEQYFGPGTRLTVT.

This CDR3 reads CASSFPSGSLYNEQFF. The CDR3 DNA is TGTGCCAGCAGCTTTCCTAGCGGTTCTCTTTACAATGAGCAGTTCTTC. The chain joins TRBV7-2 to TRBJ2-1, with 7 bases identical to TRBD2. CDR3 size: 16 residues. The trim removed 3 bases at V and 4 bases at J, leaving 9 bases unmatched. The germline gives CDR1 SGHTA, CDR2 FQGNSA.

The chain combines TRBV28 with TRBJ1-1; no clear D. Germline assignment: CDR1 MDHEN and CDR2 SYDVKM. The CDR3 is made up of 14 amino acids. Trimming shortened V by 3 bases and J by 1 base, and 9 bases separated the two germline ends. CDR3: CASSLRAGNTEAFF. CDR3 nucleotides: TGTGCCAGCAGTTTGAGGGCAGGGAACACTGAAGCTTTCTTT.

The V gene is TRBV5-1, the J gene TRBJ2-5, with TRBD1 as a possible D gene (5 bases). The J call may be wrong; the DNA end is better matched by TRBJ2-7. Per germline, CDR1 SGHRS and CDR2 YFSETQ. The CDR3 has 13 residues. This chain's CDR3 is CASSRSQGYEQYF. CDR3 coding DNA: TGCGCCAGCAGCCGCTCCCAGGGATACGAGCAGTACTTC.

The sample holds a few counts of this clone. V gene TRBV6-5 combines with J gene TRBJ1-2; a possible D gene is TRBD1 (5 bases). The CDR3 sequence is 14 residues long. Trimming shortened V by 0 bases and J by 7 bases, and 12 bases separated the two germline ends. Germline values: CDR1 MNHEY, CDR2 SVGAGI. In DNA, the CDR3 is TGTGCCAGCAGTTACTCGGGGGGTTTGAGTGGCTACACCTTC. This sequence encodes CASSYSGGLSGYTF.

CDR3 amino acids: CASSSETSGRSQYF. The DNA of the CDR3 is TGTGCCAGCAGTTCGGAGACTAGCGGGAGGTCCCAGTACTTC. This chain links TRBV27 with TRBJ2-5; 13 nucleotides agree with TRBD2. With 4 bases clipped from V and 9 bases from J, the junction kept 5 bases outside the gene matches. This CDR3 is 14 amino acids long. Germline values: CDR1 MNHEY, CDR2 SMNVEV (reference sequence).

This clone was observed many times. The V gene is TRBV5-1, the J gene TRBJ1-1; 8 nucleotides align to TRBD1. Trimming took 3 bases from V and 1 from J; bases not matched to a gene: 2. Looked up from germline, CDR1 is SGHRS and CDR2 is YFSETQ. The CDR3 sequence is 14 residues long. The CDR3 protein is CASSSGQENTEAFF. The CDR3 DNA reads TGCGCCAGCAGCTCGGGACAGGAGAACACTGAAGCTTTCTTT.

The chain joins TRBV29-1 to TRBJ1-2; no clear D gene. The germline gives CDR1 SQVTM, CDR2 ANQGSEA. V was cut by 6 bases and J by 6 bases, with 17 bases left in between. The CDR3 has 13 amino acids. CDR3 loop: CSVQQVHSHGYTF. The CDR3 DNA reads as TGCAGCGTCCAGCAGGTCCACAGCCATGGCTACACCTTC.

The chain links TRBV7-9 to TRBJ1-1; 8 positions agree with TRBD1. Trimming at V came to 5 bases and at J to 12 bases, leaving 14 bases not matched to a gene. This CDR3 has 14 amino acids. CDR1 is SEHNR, CDR2 FQNEAQ, per germline (reference sequence). The CDR3 sequence: CASSLDGQGPATFF. CDR3 DNA: TGTGCCAGCAGCCTAGACGGACAGGGCCCGGCAACTTTCTTT.